The rows below give T cell receptor beta chains drawn from one sample of a study of molecular identifiers for immune sequencing clone quantification. From the PCR reads, TCRdb called clonotypes with MiXCR, one entry per CDR3 protein. The data hold under 600,000 distinct CDR3 sequences, with about a fifth observed a single time. Sequences were obtained from naive CD8+ T cells from blood, with Jurkat cell RNA spiked in. The source of these receptors is a human donor in good health. Some libraries in this study had Jurkat cell RNA spiked in. The CDR3 runs from the conserved cysteine through the conserved F or W. Fields, in order: J gene, V gene, D gene, CDR3 length, clone size, CDR3 protein, CDR3 DNA. A D gene is named only where the DNA matches it firmly. For some rows the clone size is stated as once, few or many, or as a class when expanded; others skip it.

>TRBJ2-3|TRBV6-6|TRBD2|15|-
CAGSYSLAETDTQYF
TGTGCCGGCAGTTACTCCCTAGCGGAGACAGATACGCAGTATTTT
>TRBJ1-5|TRBV5-6|-|13|many
CASSLTTDQPQHF
TGTGCCAGCAGCTTAACCACAGATCAGCCCCAGCATTTT
>TRBJ1-2|TRBV27|-|15|-
CASSLARSDVYGYTF
TGTGCCAGCAGTTTAGCCCGCAGTGACGTTTATGGCTACACCTTC
>TRBJ1-5|TRBV2|TRBD1|14|many
CASSHRGGNQPQHF
TGTGCCAGCAGTCACAGGGGTGGCAATCAGCCCCAGCATTTT
>TRBJ1-3|TRBV30|-|14|-
CAWSSQVSGNTIYF
TGTGCCTGGAGTAGCCAAGTCTCTGGAAACACCATATATTTT
>TRBJ2-7|TRBV4-1|TRBD1|15|few
CASSQVHGQGDEQYF
TGCGCCAGCAGCCAAGTCCACGGACAGGGTGACGAGCAGTACTTC
>TRBJ2-3|TRBV24-1|-|16|few
CATSDLSGRGTDTQYF
TGTGCCACCAGTGATTTGTCAGGGCGGGGCACAGATACGCAGTATTTT
>TRBJ2-1|TRBV6-5|-|10|many
CASGRNEQFF
TGTGCCAGCGGAAGGAATGAGCAGTTCTTC
>TRBJ2-7|TRBV25-1|TRBD1|18|few
CASRKRTYRDSNNYEQYF
TGTGCCAGCAGGAAACGGACTTACCGGGACAGTAACAACTACGAGCAGTACTTC
>TRBJ2-1|TRBV14|TRBD2|14|many
CASSQVGLAGTQFF
TGTGCCAGCAGCCAAGTCGGACTAGCGGGCACGCAGTTCTTC
>TRBJ2-1|TRBV19|-|13|few
CASSITGAGEQFF
TGTGCCAGTAGTATCACCGGGGCGGGTGAGCAGTTCTTC
>TRBJ2-5|TRBV5-3|-|16|-
CASSLGGTPGGETQYF
TGTGCCAGCAGCTTGGGCGGGACACCGGGGGGAGAGACCCAGTACTTC
>TRBJ2-7|TRBV27|-|14|-
CASSLSPTGSKQYF
TGTGCCAGCAGTTTGTCGCCCACAGGGTCCAAGCAGTACTTC
>TRBJ1-5|TRBV7-7|-|17|many
CASRPRPGTVDNQPQHF
TGTGCTAGCAGACCAAGGCCAGGGACGGTAGACAATCAGCCCCAGCATTTT
>TRBJ2-1|TRBV7-2|-|13|many
CASSLAPHFEQFF
TGTGCCAGCAGCTTAGCGCCACATTTTGAGCAGTTCTTC
>TRBJ2-3|TRBV7-3|-|16|few
CASSLGTFASTDTQYF
TGTGCCAGCAGCCTAGGGACTTTCGCTAGCACAGATACGCAGTATTTT
>TRBJ1-5|TRBV5-1|-|17|many
CASGIIAGTDENQPQHF
TGCGCCAGCGGAATAATCGCCGGGACGGATGAAAATCAGCCCCAGCATTTT
>TRBJ2-5|TRBV4-3|TRBD2|19|-
CASSQDLLAGGTSQETQHF
TGCGCCAGCAGCCAAGATCTCCTAGCGGGGGGAACATCGCAAGAGACCCAGCACTTC
>TRBJ1-6|TRBV15|-|19|-
CATSATGGQTDHYNSPLHF
TGTGCCACCAGCGCAACCGGAGGGCAGACGGACCACTATAATTCACCCCTCCACTTT
>TRBJ1-1|TRBV16|TRBD1|15|many
CASSPSGTGNTEAFF
TGTGCCAGCAGCCCATCCGGGACAGGGAATACTGAAGCTTTCTTT
>TRBJ2-1|TRBV7-2|-|13|many
CASSLTPYNEQFF
TGTGCCAGCAGCTTAACCCCTTACAATGAGCAGTTCTTC
>TRBJ2-5|TRBV7-9|-|13|-
CASNFQGGETQYF
TGTGCCAGCAACTTTCAAGGGGGGGAGACCCAGTACTTC
>TRBJ1-1|TRBV30|-|12|-
CASDGGATEAFF
TGTGCCTCTGACGGGGGGGCCACTGAAGCTTTCTTT
>TRBJ2-7|TRBV7-6|TRBD2|17|few
CASSPGLAGILSYEQYF
TGTGCCAGCAGCCCCGGACTAGCGGGGATCCTCTCCTACGAGCAGTACTTC
>TRBJ2-3|TRBV9|TRBD1|14|few
CASRQGQGTDTQYF
TGTGCCAGCAGACAAGGACAGGGCACAGATACGCAGTATTTT
>TRBJ2-5|TRBV19|TRBD1|15|-
CASSSIGTGGETQYF
TGTGCCAGTAGTAGCATTGGGACAGGGGGAGAGACCCAGTACTTC
>TRBJ2-5|TRBV5-1|-|14|few
CASSVSRGLETQYF
TGCGCCAGCAGTGTCTCGCGGGGATTAGAGACCCAGTACTTC
>TRBJ2-2|TRBV21-1|-|18|few
CASSKTDESGRRTGELFF
TGTGCCAGCAGCAAAACAGACGAGAGCGGGAGACGGACCGGGGAGCTGTTTTTT
>TRBJ2-2|TRBV12-3/TRBV12-4|-|14|few
CASSISGITGELFF
TGTGCCAGCAGTATTAGCGGAATTACCGGGGAGCTGTTTTTT
>TRBJ2-7|TRBV7-9|TRBD2|16|-
CASSDGLAGGGHEQYF
TGTGCCAGCAGCGACGGACTAGCGGGAGGGGGGCACGAGCAGTACTTC
>TRBJ1-4|TRBV4-1|-|15|many
CASSQLGPFNEKLFF
TGCGCCAGCAGCCAACTGGGACCATTTAATGAAAAACTGTTTTTT
>TRBJ2-3|TRBV5-6|-|13|many
CASSLWGSDTQYF
TGTGCCAGCAGCTTGTGGGGGTCAGATACGCAGTATTTT
>TRBJ2-5|TRBV7-9|-|16|many
CASSLRALGSQETQYF
TGTGCCAGCAGCTTACGAGCGCTCGGGAGCCAAGAGACCCAGTACTTC
>TRBJ2-7|TRBV6-1|-|15|many
CASRPRDSSSYEQYF
TGTGCCAGCAGGCCCCGGGACTCAAGCTCCTACGAGCAGTACTTC
>TRBJ1-1|TRBV28|-|14|many
CASRNRAEGTEAFF
TGTGCCAGCAGAAACAGGGCGGAAGGCACTGAAGCTTTCTTT
>TRBJ1-4|TRBV4-3|TRBD1|14|many
CASSHGQAETKLFF
TGCGCCAGCAGCCATGGACAGGCCGAGACTAAACTGTTTTTT
>TRBJ2-2|TRBV7-6|-|15|many
CASSPWGTPSGELFF
TGTGCCAGCAGCCCCTGGGGGACTCCGAGCGGGGAGCTGTTTTTT